One and the same sample provided the 14 T cell receptor beta chains below, sequenced in a study of cytomegalovirus exposure and HLA in healthy donors. Researchers ran the PCR with 60 Vbeta and 13 Jbeta primers. Clones were sequenced by immunoSEQ multiplex PCR, and TCRdb holds only the in-frame ones, with some missing. The sample yields about 190,000 clones, roughly 81% seen once. The sequenced sample was PBMCs. Every receptor here comes from a woman in her 30s in good health and CMV-seropositive.

Only a few counts were recorded for this clone. The V call is TRBV5-6, the J call TRBJ1-4; D is unclear. Germline loops: CDR1 SGHDT, CDR2 YYEEEE. Trimming took off 5 bases at V and 0 bases at J, with 8 bases between the two ends. The CDR3 totals 14 residues. The CDR3 nucleotides are TGTGCCAGCAGTGGCCGCACAACTAATGAAAAACTGTTTTTT. Translation: CASSGRTTNEKLFF.

The rearrangement joins TRBV4-2 to TRBJ2-2; 10 nucleotides align to TRBD2. The CDR3 loop spans 15 amino acids. The V segment lost 0 bases and the J segment 5 bases; nucleotides outside the gene matches: 0. Germline lookup yields CDR1 LGHNA and CDR2 YNFKEQ. The CDR3 DNA reads as TGTGCCAGCAGCCAAGAACTAGCGGGAACCGGGGAGCTGTTTTTT. It specifies CASSQELAGTGELFF.

The table lists this clone with a few counts. The V and J genes are TRBV6-1 and TRBJ2-7, with D maybe TRBD2 (5 bases). Germline values: CDR1 MNHNS, CDR2 SASEGT. The CDR3 spans 15 residues. V was cut by 2 bases and J by 0 bases, with 11 bases left in between. CDR3 bases: TGTGCCAGCAGTGAAACACCGGGGAGCTCCTACGAGCAGTACTTC. Encoded protein: CASSETPGSSYEQYF.

In its sample, this clone was seen once. This chain links TRBV28 with TRBJ1-5; TRBD1 agrees at 10 bases. V dropped 6 bases and J dropped 2; count of bases not matched to a gene: 7. The V gene's germline CDR1 is MDHEN and CDR2 SYDVKM. This CDR3 comprises 16 residues. The CDR3 DNA sequence: TGTGCCAGCAGCCCGGGACAGGGGTTGGGCAATCAGCCCCAGCATTTT. Protein sequence: CASSPGQGLGNQPQHF. The full variable domain, its missing parts supplied by reference TRBV28 and TRBJ1-5, is DVKVTQSSRYLVKRTGEKVFLECVQDMDHENMFWYRQDPGLGLRLIYFSYDVKMKEKGDIPEGYSVSREKKERFSLILESASTNQTSMYLCASSPGQGLGNQPQHFGDGTRLSIL.

V is TRBV4-2 and J is TRBJ1-1; no definite D call. The CDR3 has 13 amino acids. V shed 0 bases and J shed 6 bases, with 8 bases lying between them. Germline V CDR1 and CDR2: LGHNA, YNFKEQ. CDR3 residues: CASSQESRAEAFF. The CDR3 bases are TGTGCCAGCAGCCAAGAAAGCCGGGCTGAAGCTTTCTTT.

The genes are TRBV7-9 and TRBJ2-5; TRBD2 might be the D (5 bases). The J call could be wrong; TRBJ2-7 is a better fit for the DNA end. CDR1 and CDR2 from the germline V gene are SEHNR and FQNEAQ (reference sequence). This CDR3 comprises 15 residues. The CDR3 DNA sequence: TGTGCCAGCAGCGGAGTAGCGTTCAGCTCCTACGAGCAGTACTTC. Protein sequence: CASSGVAFSSYEQYF.

J is TRBJ1-2 and V is TRBV25-1; no clear D. The V gene lost 4 bases and the J gene lost 5 bases, with 11 bases spanning the gap. The CDR3 runs to 13 residues. Germline lookup yields CDR1 MGHDK and CDR2 SYGVNS. CDR3 nucleotides: TGTGCCAGCAGTGTAAACAGTGGTTATGGCTACACCTTC. Amino acid sequence: CASSVNSGYGYTF.

This clone was seen once. V is TRBV7-2 and J is TRBJ2-1; D unresolved. The CDR3 runs to 13 residues. From germline, CDR1 is SGHTA and CDR2 FQGNSA. Deletions cut 4 bases from V and 5 bases from J, with 9 bases between. The CDR3 nucleotides read TGTGCCAGCAGCTGGTCTGAGAACAATGAGCAGTTCTTC. This encodes CASSWSENNEQFF.

This clone came up a few times. CDR3 DNA: TGTGCCAGCAGTTACAATTGGAAAGGGCAGGGTGAGCAGTACTTC. This codes for CASSYNWKGQGEQYF. The genes are TRBV6-5 and TRBJ2-7; D perhaps matches TRBD1 (5 bases). This CDR3 has 15 residues. The V gene's germline CDR1 is MNHEY and CDR2 SVGAGI. Trimming took 2 bases from V and 7 from J, leaving 18 bases between them.

This chain joins TRBV11-3 and TRBJ1-1, with 7 bases matching TRBD1. This CDR3 has 14 residues. CDR1 SGHNT and CDR2 YENEEA come from the germline V gene. The J segment lost 6 bases and the V segment lost 5 bases, leaving 9 bases of the junction unmatched. Here the CDR3 DNA reads TGTGCCAGCAGCCGACGCACAGGGGTATCTGAAGCTTTCTTT. It codes for CASSRRTGVSEAFF. Combining the CDR3 with reference TRBV11-3 and TRBJ1-1 gives the whole variable domain EAGVVQSPRYKIIEKKQPVAFWCNPISGHNTLYWYLQNLGQGPELLIRYENEEAVDDSQLPKDRFSAERLKGVDSTLKIQPAELGDSAVYLCASSRRTGVSEAFFGQGTRLTVV.

The chain employs TRBV19 and TRBJ2-1; 14 positions agree with TRBD2. CDR3 size: 15 residues. CDR1 is LNHDA and CDR2 is SQIVND in the germline V gene (reference sequence). The V gene end was trimmed by 5 bases and the J gene end by 9 bases; junction bases not matched to a gene: 6. CDR3 in amino acids: CASSLGLAGGTEQFF. Written as DNA, the CDR3 is TGTGCCAGTAGTCTAGGACTAGCGGGAGGCACTGAGCAGTTCTTC.

This chain joins TRBV28 and TRBJ2-3; 8 bases match TRBD2. The J segment lost 2 bases and the V segment lost 5 bases, leaving 6 bases of the junction unmatched. Germline V gene sequence: CDR1 MDHEN, CDR2 SYDVKM. The CDR3 consists of 15 residues. The CDR3, as DNA: TGTGCCAGCAGTCTAGCGGGCGGACCCACAGATACGCAGTATTTT. This sequence encodes CASSLAGGPTDTQYF.

The CDR3 here is CASSFRGHTGELFF. CDR3 DNA: TGTGCCAGCAGCTTCAGGGGTCACACCGGGGAGCTGTTTTTT. V and J are TRBV2 and TRBJ2-2; D is perhaps TRBD1 (6 bases). The CDR3 has 14 amino acids. In germline, CDR1 is SNHLY, CDR2 FYNNEI. V lost 6 bases, J lost 3 bases, and 11 bases lay in between.

This clone appeared a single time. The CDR3 coding sequence is TGTGCCAGCTTCTACCGGGACACAGTAAGATATGGCTACACCTTC. It translates to CASFYRDTVRYGYTF. The chain combines TRBV2 with TRBJ1-2; TRBD1 might be the D (6 bases). Trimming shortened V by 8 bases and J by 5 bases, and 21 bases separated the two germline ends. The V gene's germline CDR1 is SNHLY and CDR2 FYNNEI. The CDR3 consists of 15 residues.